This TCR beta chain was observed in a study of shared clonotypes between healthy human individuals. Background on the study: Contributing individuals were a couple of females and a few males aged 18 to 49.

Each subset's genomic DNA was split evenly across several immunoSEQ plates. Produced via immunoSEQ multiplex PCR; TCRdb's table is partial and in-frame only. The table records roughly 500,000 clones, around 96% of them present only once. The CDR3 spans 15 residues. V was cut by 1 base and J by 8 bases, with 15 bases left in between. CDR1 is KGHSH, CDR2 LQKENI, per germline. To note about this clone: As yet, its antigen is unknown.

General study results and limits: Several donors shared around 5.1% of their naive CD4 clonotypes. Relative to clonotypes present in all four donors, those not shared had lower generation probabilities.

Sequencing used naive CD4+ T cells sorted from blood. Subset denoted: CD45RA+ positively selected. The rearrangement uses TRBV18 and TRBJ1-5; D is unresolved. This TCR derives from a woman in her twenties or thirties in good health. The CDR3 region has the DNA TGTGCCAGCTCACCACGAAATTCTAATCAAGAGCCCCAGCATTTT. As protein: CASSPRNSNQEPQHF. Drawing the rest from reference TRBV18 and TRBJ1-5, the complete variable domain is NAGVMQNPRHLVRRRGQEARLRCSPMKGHSHVYWYRQLPEEGLKFMVYLQKENIIDESGMPKERFSAEFPKEGPSILRIQQVVRGDSAAYFCASSPRNSNQEPQHFGDGTRLSIL.